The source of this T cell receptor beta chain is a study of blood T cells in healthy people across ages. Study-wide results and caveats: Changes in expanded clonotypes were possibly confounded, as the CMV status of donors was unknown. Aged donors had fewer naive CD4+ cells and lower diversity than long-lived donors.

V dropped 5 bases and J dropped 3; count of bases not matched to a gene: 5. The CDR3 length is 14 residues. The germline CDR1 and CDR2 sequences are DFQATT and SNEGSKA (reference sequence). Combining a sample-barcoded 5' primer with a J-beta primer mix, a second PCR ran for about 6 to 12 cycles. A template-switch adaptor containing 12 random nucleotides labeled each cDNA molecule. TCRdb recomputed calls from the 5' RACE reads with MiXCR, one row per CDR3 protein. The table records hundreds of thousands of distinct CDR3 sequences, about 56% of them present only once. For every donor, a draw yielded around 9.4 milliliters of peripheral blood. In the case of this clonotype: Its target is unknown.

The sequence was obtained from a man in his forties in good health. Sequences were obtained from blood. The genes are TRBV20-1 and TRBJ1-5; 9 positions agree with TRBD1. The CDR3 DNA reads TGCAGTGCTTCCGGGACAGGGAACAATCAGCCCCAGCATTTT. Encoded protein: CSASGTGNNQPQHF.